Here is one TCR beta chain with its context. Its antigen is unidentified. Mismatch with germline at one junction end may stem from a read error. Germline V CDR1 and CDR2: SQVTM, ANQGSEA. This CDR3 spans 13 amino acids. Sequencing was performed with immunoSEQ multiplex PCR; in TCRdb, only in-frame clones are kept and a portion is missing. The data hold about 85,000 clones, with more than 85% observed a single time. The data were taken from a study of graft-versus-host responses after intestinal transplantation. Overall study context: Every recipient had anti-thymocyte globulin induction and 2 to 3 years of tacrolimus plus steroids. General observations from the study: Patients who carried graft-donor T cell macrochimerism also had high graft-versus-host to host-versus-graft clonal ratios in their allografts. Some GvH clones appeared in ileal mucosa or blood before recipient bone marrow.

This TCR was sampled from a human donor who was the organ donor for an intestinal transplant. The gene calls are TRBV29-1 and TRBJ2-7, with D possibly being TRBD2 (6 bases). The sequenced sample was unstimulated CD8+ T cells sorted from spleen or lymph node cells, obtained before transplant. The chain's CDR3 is CSAEIPPGDGQYF. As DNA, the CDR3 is TGCAGCGCTGAAATCCCCCCGGGAGACGGGCAGTACTTC.